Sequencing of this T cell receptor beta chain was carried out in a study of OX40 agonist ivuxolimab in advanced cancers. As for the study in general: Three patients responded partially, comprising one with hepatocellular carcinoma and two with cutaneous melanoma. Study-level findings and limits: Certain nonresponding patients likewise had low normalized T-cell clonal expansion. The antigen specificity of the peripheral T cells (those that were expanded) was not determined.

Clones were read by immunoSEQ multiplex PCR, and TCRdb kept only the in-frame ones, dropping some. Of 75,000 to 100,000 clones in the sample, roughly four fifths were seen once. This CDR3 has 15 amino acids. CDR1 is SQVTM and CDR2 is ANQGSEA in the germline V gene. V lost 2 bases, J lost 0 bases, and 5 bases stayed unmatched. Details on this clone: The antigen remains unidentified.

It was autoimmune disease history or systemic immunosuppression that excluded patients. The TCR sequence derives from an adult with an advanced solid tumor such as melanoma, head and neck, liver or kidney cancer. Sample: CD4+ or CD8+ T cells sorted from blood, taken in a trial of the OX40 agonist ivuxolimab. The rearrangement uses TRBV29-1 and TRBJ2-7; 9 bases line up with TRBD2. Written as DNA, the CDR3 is TGCAGCGTTGAATTTGGGCGGGGGGGCTCCTACGAGCAGTACTTC. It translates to CSVEFGRGGSYEQYF.